The 25 T cell receptor beta chains reported below all come from one sample, sequenced in a study of T cell responses to AZD1222 COVID-19 vaccine. Sequencing was performed with immunoSEQ multiplex PCR; in TCRdb, only in-frame clones are kept and a portion is missing. The data show 90,000 to 110,000 clones, approximately 87% seen once. This specimen was peripheral blood, taken on day 0 of AZD1222 vaccination. Every receptor here comes from an adult in good health.

A word on this clone: Other DNA sequences of this sample code for an identical CDR3. The V and J genes are TRBV3-1 (or the pseudogene TRBV3-2) and TRBJ2-4; D is ambiguous. V lost 1 base and J lost 5, with 3 bases in between. CDR3 length: 12 amino acids. From germline, CDR1 is LGHDT and CDR2 YNNKEL (reference sequence). The CDR3: CASSQAENIQYF. CDR3 bases: TGTGCCAGCAGCCAAGCAGAAAACATTCAGTACTTC.

V usage is TRBV7-8 and J usage is TRBJ2-5, with D possibly called TRBD1 or TRBD2 (5 bases each). Germline values: CDR1 SGHVS, CDR2 FQNEAQ. V lost 1 base, J lost 5 bases, and 14 bases lay in between. The CDR3 runs to 15 residues. Written as DNA, the CDR3 is TGTGCCAGCAGCTTAGGGGGCCTTCCGGGGGAGACCCAGTACTTC. Translation gives CASSLGGLPGETQYF.

The chain is built from TRBV7-8 and TRBJ2-2; 8 bases align to TRBD1. The J segment lost 4 bases and the V segment lost 8 bases, leaving 6 bases of the junction unmatched. This CDR3 contains 14 residues. Germline loops: CDR1 SGHVS, CDR2 FQNEAQ. The CDR3 reads CASVLTGVTGELFF. The CDR3, as DNA: TGTGCCAGCGTACTGACAGGGGTCACCGGGGAGCTGTTTTTT.

The chain has TRBV5-1 and TRBJ2-4, with TRBD2 as a possible D gene (6 bases). CDR1 is SGHRS and CDR2 is YFSETQ in the germline V gene. The V end lost 5 bases, the J end lost 7 bases, and 16 bases lay between the germline ends. The CDR3 extends over 14 amino acids. The CDR3 bases are TGCGCCAGCAGATCCGGGACGGGGGACAACATTCAGTACTTC. Translation: CASRSGTGDNIQYF.

V is TRBV3-1 (or the pseudogene TRBV3-2) and J is TRBJ2-7; D is unresolved. Germline CDR1 LGHDT, CDR2 YNNKEL (reference sequence). CDR3 size: 12 residues. V was pared by 4 bases and J by 6 bases, with 10 bases between. This CDR3 reads CASSLNTREQYF. The CDR3 bases are TGTGCCAGCAGCCTAAACACCCGCGAGCAGTACTTC.

CDR3 DNA: TGCGCCAGCAGCAAAATCTACGTAGAGACCCAGTACTTC. As protein: CASSKIYVETQYF. The rearrangement uses TRBV4-1 and TRBJ2-5; D ambiguous. Germline CDR1 MGHRA, CDR2 YSYEKL. This CDR3 has 13 amino acids. V lost 5 bases to trimming and J lost 4 bases, with 11 bases between them.

The rearrangement links TRBV2 to TRBJ2-3, with no clear D. The CDR3 runs to 11 residues. The V gene lost 7 bases and the J gene lost 3 bases, with 5 bases spanning the gap. Per germline, CDR1 SNHLY and CDR2 FYNNEI. This chain's CDR3 is CASTLTDTQYF. CDR3 sequence (DNA): TGTGCCAGCACCCTTACAGATACGCAGTATTTT.

The chain links TRBV7-2 to TRBJ2-5; no definite D call. Trimming left V 7 bases short and J 5 bases short, with 11 bases between. Germline CDR1 is SGHTA and CDR2 is FQGNSA. This CDR3 is built from 12 residues. Here the CDR3 DNA reads TGTGCCAGCACCCACATTGGGGAGACCCAGTACTTC. Encoded protein: CASTHIGETQYF.

The chain recombines TRBV5-1 with TRBJ1-1; D unclear. V gave up 4 bases and J gave up 2 bases, with 15 bases separating them. CDR1 is SGHRS and CDR2 is YFSETQ in the germline V gene. The CDR3 contains 15 residues. CDR3 sequence reads: CASSLTGSDNTEAFF. The CDR3 DNA reads TGCGCCAGCAGCCTCACGGGGTCGGATAACACTGAAGCTTTCTTT.

The genes are TRBV28 and TRBJ1-1; tentative D call: TRBD1 (5 bases). There are 16 residues in the CDR3. Trimming left V 4 bases short and J 3 bases short, with 18 bases between. CDR1 MDHEN and CDR2 SYDVKM come from the germline V gene. The CDR3 DNA reads TGTGCCAGCAGTTCGTCTTTTGCAGGGAAGGACACTGAAGCTTTCTTT. Residues: CASSSSFAGKDTEAFF.

This chain uses TRBV25-1 with TRBJ1-1; D might be TRBD1 (6 bases). The CDR3 totals 14 residues. Germline CDR1 reads MGHDK; CDR2 reads SYGVNS. Trimming took off 4 bases at V and 1 base at J, with 10 bases between the two ends. CDR3: CASSAGDSNTEAFF. CDR3 coding DNA: TGTGCCAGCAGTGCAGGGGACTCGAACACTGAAGCTTTCTTT. The full variable domain, rest sourced from reference TRBV25-1 and TRBJ1-1, is EADIYQTPRYLVIGTGKKITLECSQTMGHDKMYWYQQDPGMELHLIHYSYGVNSTEKGDLSSESTVSRIRTEHFPLTLESARPSHTSQYLCASSAGDSNTEAFFGQGTRLTVV.

The chain has TRBV11-2 and TRBJ2-5; maybe TRBD2 (7 bases). The CDR3 totals 14 residues. V was clipped by 1 base and J by 5 bases, with 11 bases between them. CDR1 is SGHAT and CDR2 is FQNNGV in the germline V gene. The CDR3 DNA sequence: TGTGCCAGCAGCTTAGCGGGGGGCAAGGAGACCCAGTACTTC. This translates into CASSLAGGKETQYF.

This rearrangement joins TRBV7-2 to TRBJ2-7; D gene ambiguous. Trimming cost V 2 bases and J 2 bases, with 7 bases left between them. Per germline, CDR1 SGHTA and CDR2 FQGNSA. This CDR3 comprises 13 residues. As DNA, the CDR3 is TGTGCCAGCAGCTTAAGACAAACCTACGAGCAGTACTTC. Its protein is CASSLRQTYEQYF.

The rearrangement links TRBV19 to TRBJ2-1; D is possibly TRBD1 (5 bases). CDR1 and CDR2 (germline): LNHDA, SQIVND (reference sequence). V was clipped by 6 bases and J by 9 bases, with 15 bases between them. The CDR3 runs 13 residues. The CDR3: CASRGQVPGEQFF. The CDR3 nucleotides read TGTGCCAGTAGGGGGCAGGTACCCGGTGAGCAGTTCTTC.

The chain uses TRBV9 and TRBJ1-3; TRBD1 agrees at 7 bases. Losses at the gene ends were 1 base for V and 11 bases for J; bases not matched to a gene: 3. CDR1 SGDLS and CDR2 YYNGEE come from the germline V gene. CDR3 length: 12 amino acids. The CDR3 sequence: CASSVQGGPIYF. CDR3 bases: TGTGCCAGCAGCGTACAGGGGGGCCCCATATATTTT.

The gene calls are TRBV9 and TRBJ1-1, with TRBD1 matching over 10 bases. The CDR3 extends over 14 amino acids. Germline V gene data show CDR1 as SGDLS and CDR2 as YYNGEE. Unmatched junction bases numbered 0, after V lost 3 bases and J lost 1 base. The CDR3 DNA sequence: TGTGCCAGCAGCGGGGACAGGGGGAACACTGAAGCTTTCTTT. Amino acids: CASSGDRGNTEAFF.

There are a few counts of this clone. Here the CDR3 DNA reads TGTGCCACCAGTGGGGGGGAGAGGGGAACTACAGATACGCAGTATTTT. Protein product: CATSGGERGTTDTQYF. This chain joins TRBV24-1 and TRBJ2-3; D possibly corresponds to TRBD2 (6 bases). The V gene lost 5 bases and the J gene lost 3 bases, with 17 bases spanning the gap. CDR1 KGHDR and CDR2 SFDVKD come from the germline V gene. The CDR3 is 16 amino acids.

V usage is TRBV11-3 and J usage is TRBJ2-7, with no clear D. This CDR3 is built from 13 residues. Germline V gives CDR1 SGHNT, CDR2 YENEEA. Trimming pared 4 bases from V and 2 bases from J, leaving 9 bases between. The DNA of the CDR3 is TGTGCCAGCAGCTGGGCAGCCACCTACGAGCAGTACTTC. Translated, it gives CASSWAATYEQYF.

The chain has TRBV3-1 (or the pseudogene TRBV3-2) and TRBJ2-7; D not resolved. Germline loops: CDR1 LGHDT, CDR2 YNNKEL (reference sequence). The CDR3 runs 12 residues. V lost 3 bases and J 9 bases, leaving 12 bases between the germline ends. CDR3 residues: CASSHSRSAQYF. In DNA form, the CDR3 reads TGTGCCAGCAGCCATTCCCGTTCAGCGCAGTACTTC.

For the CDR3, the DNA is TGTGCCAGCTCACTTTCTTTTGGGGGGAGGACCTACGAGCAGTACTTC. It translates to CASSLSFGGRTYEQYF. The gene calls are TRBV18 and TRBJ2-7; possibly TRBD2 for D (6 bases). The length of the CDR3 is 16 residues. Deletions cut 4 bases from V and 2 bases from J, with 18 bases between. CDR1 is KGHSH, CDR2 LQKENI, per germline.

The J gene is TRBJ1-3, the V gene TRBV7-2, with 9 bases fitting TRBD1. Per the germline V gene, CDR1 is SGHTA and CDR2 is FQGNSA. V shed 2 bases and J 7 bases; nucleotides not matched to a gene: 3. The CDR3 is made up of 14 amino acids. The CDR3 reads CASSLLTGGNTIYF. In nucleotides, the CDR3 is TGTGCCAGCAGCTTATTAACAGGGGGCAACACCATATATTTT. Combining the CDR3 with reference TRBV7-2 and TRBJ1-3 gives the whole variable domain GAGVSQSPSNKVTEKGKDVELRCDPISGHTALYWYRQSLGQGLEFLIYFQGNSAPDKSGLPSDRFSAERTGGSVSTLTIQRTQQEDSAVYLCASSLLTGGNTIYFGEGSWLTVV.

The CDR3 DNA sequence: TGTGCCACCAGAGATAACTATGGCTACACCTTC. Translating gives CATRDNYGYTF. V is TRBV27 and J is TRBJ1-2; D is ambiguous. Trimming removed 10 bases from V and 1 base from J, with 7 bases in between. This CDR3 has 11 residues. Germline-derived CDR1 and CDR2 are MNHEY and SMNVEV (reference sequence).

This chain joins TRBV10-3 and TRBJ2-3; the D call may be TRBD1 or TRBD2 (5 bases each). This CDR3 comprises 15 residues. Trimming took off 9 bases at V and 1 base at J, with 17 bases between the two ends. From germline, CDR1 is ENHRY and CDR2 SYGVKD. The CDR3 DNA reads TGTGCCATATCGGGGCAGGGTAGGGGCACAGATACGCAGTATTTT. Protein: CAISGQGRGTDTQYF.

CDR3 bases: TGCAGTGCTTCGAAGGATGGCTACACCTTC. It yields the protein CSASKDGYTF. The chain recombines TRBV20-1 with TRBJ1-2; D gene ambiguous. Trimming left V 5 bases short and J 6 bases short, with 7 bases between. Germline loops: CDR1 DFQATT, CDR2 SNEGSKA (reference sequence). The CDR3 loop spans 10 amino acids.

This chain joins TRBV6-1 and TRBJ1-1, with D possibly being TRBD1 (5 bases). Germline V gives CDR1 MNHNS, CDR2 SASEGT. Between the trimmed V and J ends, which lost 5 bases and 1 base, there was a span of 11 bases. The CDR3 is 14 residues long. This CDR3 reads CASSPRGKNTEAFF. The CDR3 coding sequence is TGTGCCAGCAGTCCAAGGGGCAAGAACACTGAAGCTTTCTTT.